Each of the 8 T cell receptor beta chains below was sequenced from the same sample in a study of T cells in Graves' hyperthyroidism and ophthalmopathy. From RNA transcripts, TCR beta CDR3 regions were amplified. RT-PCR in the first round (using the HTBI primer set) targeted the TCR CDR3. TCRdb used MiXCR to reprocess the multiplex PCR reads, holding one entry per CDR3 protein. The sample lists 480,000 or so distinct CDR3 sequences; about 45% were seen once. The source material was peripheral blood or thyroid tissue (not recorded which). The source of these receptors is an adult woman with Graves' disease, either hyperthyroidism or ophthalmopathy (not recorded which).

At least ten counts were recorded for this clonotype. The J gene is TRBJ1-1, the V gene TRBV7-9; D not certain. Deletions cut 1 base from V and 1 base from J, with 10 bases between. Germline lookup yields CDR1 SEHNR and CDR2 FQNEAQ (reference sequence). This CDR3 comprises 15 residues. CDR3 amino acids: CASSLGTGRNTEAFF. The CDR3 DNA reads TGTGCCAGCAGCTTAGGTACGGGGAGGAACACTGAAGCTTTCTTT.

The chain couples TRBV10-3 to TRBJ1-1; 7 bases align to TRBD1. J gave up 5 bases and V 9 bases, and 6 bases lay outside the gene matches. CDR3 size: 12 residues. Looked up from germline, CDR1 is ENHRY and CDR2 is SYGVKD. In nucleotides, the CDR3 is TGTGCCATACGGGACAGCAGAACTGAAGCTTTCTTT. Its translation: CAIRDSRTEAFF.

Concerning this clonotype: A clone one base away is much larger, so this may be a read error. The rearrangement links TRBV7-2 to TRBJ2-7; D is ambiguous. The CDR3 is 13 amino acids. Trimming removed 3 bases at V and 6 bases at J, with 12 bases between. Per germline, CDR1 SGHTA and CDR2 FQGNSA. The CDR3 region is CASSLTQRVEQYF. CDR3 DNA: TGTGCCAGCAGCTTGACCCAGAGAGTCGAGCAGTACTTC.

This clonotype turned up a few times. The J gene is TRBJ1-1, the V gene TRBV20-1; D gene uncertain. Germline CDR1 reads DFQATT; CDR2 reads SNEGSKA (reference sequence). The CDR3 sequence is 14 residues long. V shed 1 base and J shed 4 bases, with 13 bases lying between them. CDR3 sequence: CSARGSRSGTEAFF. Here the CDR3 DNA reads TGCAGTGCTAGAGGGTCTAGATCTGGCACTGAAGCTTTCTTT.

This clonotype was observed at least ten times. This sequence joins TRBV7-9 and TRBJ1-6; TRBD1 matches 7 bases. The CDR3 spans 14 residues. The ends lost 4 bases at V and 8 bases at J; junction bases unmatched: 5. The germline gives CDR1 SEHNR, CDR2 FQNEAQ (reference sequence). For the CDR3, the DNA is TGTGCCAGCAGCTCCGGGACAGCAGATTCACCCCTCCACTTT. Amino acids: CASSSGTADSPLHF.

The chain recombines TRBV9 with TRBJ1-2; D possibly corresponds to TRBD1 (5 bases). Trimming removed 5 bases from V and 8 bases from J, with 25 bases in between. This CDR3 is built from 16 residues. Germline CDR1 SGDLS, CDR2 YYNGEE. The CDR3 DNA is TGTGCCAGCAGTGAAGACCCCGATCGACAGTTTAGGGGCTACACCTTC. Protein: CASSEDPDRQFRGYTF.

Comment on this clonotype: This may come from a read error, since a much larger clone is one base off. This chain links TRBV2 with TRBJ1-2; no definite D call. The germline V gene encodes CDR1 SNHLY and CDR2 FYNNEI. The CDR3 is made up of 11 amino acids. CDR3 amino acids: CPSQEQYGYTF. The CDR3 DNA follows: TGTCCCAGCCAGGAACAATATGGCTACACCTTC.

The CDR3 reads CSAPISAAANYGYTF. CDR3 sequence (DNA): TGCAGTGCTCCCATATCGGCGGCGGCTAACTATGGCTACACCTTC. The chain combines TRBV20-1 with TRBJ1-2; D is unresolved. Trimming cost V 5 bases and J 0 bases, with 16 bases left between them. Germline lookup yields CDR1 DFQATT and CDR2 SNEGSKA (reference sequence). The CDR3 covers 15 residues.